What follows are 7 T cell receptor beta chains derived from one specimen sequenced in a study of radiation and T cells in renal cell carcinoma. Clones were read by immunoSEQ multiplex PCR, and TCRdb kept only the in-frame ones, dropping some. The table has some 43,000 clones, around four fifths seen once. As to time point: blood 4 weeks post-SBRT, at nephrectomy. Indicated treatment: 15 Gy SBRT to primary tumor, nephrectomy 4 weeks later. The sample was blood, taken from a patient whose treatment included radiotherapy and nephrectomy. These receptors came from a woman aged 70-85 years with renal cell carcinoma.

The chain recombines TRBV4-1 with TRBJ2-3; weak D call: TRBD2 (6 bases). CDR3 length: 16 amino acids. Germline V gene data show CDR1 as MGHRA and CDR2 as YSYEKL. The V and J ends lost 1 base and 6 bases respectively, with 17 bases between them. In DNA form, the CDR3 reads TGCGCCAGCAGCCAAGGACTTAGCGGACGGCGGGATACGCAGTATTTT. This gives the protein CASSQGLSGRRDTQYF.

V gene TRBV18 combines with J gene TRBJ2-1; D gene ambiguous. Trimming left V 6 bases short and J 0 bases short, with 12 bases between. From germline, CDR1 is KGHSH and CDR2 LQKENI. The CDR3 is made up of 15 amino acids. CDR3 residues: CASSLNSDSYNEQFF. The CDR3 DNA is TGTGCCAGCTCCCTTAATTCTGACTCCTACAATGAGCAGTTCTTC. The variable domain in full, with the rest retrieved from reference TRBV18 and TRBJ2-1, is NAGVMQNPRHLVRRRGQEARLRCSPMKGHSHVYWYRQLPEEGLKFMVYLQKENIIDESGMPKERFSAEFPKEGPSILRIQQVVRGDSAAYFCASSLNSDSYNEQFFGPGTRLTVL.

The rearrangement links TRBV4-3 to TRBJ2-6; D tentatively fits TRBD1 or TRBD2 (5 bases each). CDR3 length: 19 amino acids. V lost 0 bases, J lost 0 bases, and 15 bases lay in between. Looked up from germline, CDR1 is LGHNA and CDR2 is YSLEER. The CDR3 protein is CASSQDLRDGASGANVLTF. CDR3 DNA sequence: TGCGCCAGCAGCCAAGATCTCCGGGACGGAGCCTCTGGGGCCAACGTCCTGACTTTC.

The chain employs TRBV19 and TRBJ1-1; D might be TRBD1 (5 bases). CDR1 and CDR2 from the germline V gene are LNHDA and SQIVND (reference sequence). The length of the CDR3 is 16 residues. V was clipped by 5 bases and J by 4 bases, with 20 bases between them. The CDR3 loop reads CASSLYWDGSATEAFF. The CDR3 region has the DNA TGTGCCAGTAGTCTCTATTGGGACGGATCGGCCACTGAAGCTTTCTTT.

The chain couples TRBV18 to TRBJ1-4; 9 nucleotides match TRBD1. J gave up 4 bases and V 3 bases, and 6 bases lay outside the gene matches. This CDR3 is 16 amino acids long. Germline CDR1 and CDR2: KGHSH and LQKENI. CDR3 amino acids: CASSPSGTGNNEKLFF. The CDR3 nucleotides read TGTGCCAGCTCACCCTCTGGGACAGGGAATAATGAAAAACTGTTTTTT.

The chain couples TRBV29-1 to TRBJ1-5, with TRBD1 as a possible D gene (6 bases). The CDR3 runs to 12 residues. Germline V gene lookup returns CDR1 SQVTM and CDR2 ANQGSEA. With 7 bases removed from V and 5 bases from J, the gap between germline ends came to 12 bases. DNA of the CDR3: TGCAGCGCCCGGGAGGGGGATCAGCCCCAGCATTTT. Protein product: CSAREGDQPQHF.

The rearrangement links TRBV25-1 to TRBJ2-5; maybe TRBD1 (5 bases). V was trimmed by 0 bases and J by 5 bases, leaving 10 bases between them. Germline CDR1 is MGHDK and CDR2 is SYGVNS. The CDR3 is made up of 14 amino acids. The CDR3 sequence is CASSEYQGEETQYF. As DNA, the CDR3 is TGTGCCAGCAGTGAATATCAGGGTGAGGAGACCCAGTACTTC.